Below, 21 T cell receptor beta chains from the same sample are listed, as sequenced in a study of CD8 T cells in ankylosing spondylitis. Findings and caveats of the study: A TCR beta motif made of 7 to 9 highly homologous variants seemed typical of ankylosing spondylitis blood.

Their specific antigens are unknown. TCRdb used MiXCR to reprocess the 5' RACE reads, holding one entry per CDR3 protein. The sample contains fewer than 450,000 distinct CDR3 sequences, approximately 17% of which appear only once. Sequencing was done on a sample of blood, either unsorted or a sorted T cell fraction (not recorded which). The receptors here all came from a male donor with ankylosing spondylitis.

This clonotype appeared a few times. The chain couples TRBV5-1 to TRBJ1-4, with D possibly matching TRBD1 (6 bases). Germline loops: CDR1 SGHRS, CDR2 YFSETQ. This CDR3 contains 15 residues. V was trimmed by 4 bases and J by 4 bases, leaving 14 bases between them. CDR3 residues: CASSRLGGLNEKLFF. DNA for the CDR3: TGCGCCAGCAGCCGCCTCGGGGGCCTTAATGAAAAACTGTTTTTT.

There are a few counts of this clonotype. This chain uses TRBV6-2 or TRBV6-3 with TRBJ2-2; D possibly corresponds to TRBD2 (6 bases). The CDR3 is made up of 15 amino acids. V was cut by 2 bases and J by 6 bases, with 13 bases left in between. Germline V gene data show CDR1 as MNHEY and CDR2 as SVGEGT. This chain's CDR3 is CASSYRLTSAGELFF. For the CDR3, the DNA is TGTGCCAGCAGTTACCGGCTGACTAGTGCCGGGGAGCTGTTTTTT.

About this clonotype itself: Germline and junction disagree at one end, which may indicate a read error. The chain joins TRBV4-1 to TRBJ1-4; D is unresolved. The CDR3 runs 15 residues. The V gene's germline CDR1 is MGHRA and CDR2 YSYEKL. CDR3 DNA: TGCGCCAGCAACCAAGATCAACTTACTAATGAAAAACTGTTTTTT. It codes for CASNQDQLTNEKLFF.

V usage is TRBV6-5 and J usage is TRBJ1-3; D is unresolved. The V end lost 4 bases, the J end lost 0 bases, and 13 bases lay between the germline ends. This CDR3 is 16 amino acids long. Germline V CDR1 and CDR2: MNHEY, SVGAGI. CDR3 in DNA: TGTGCCAGCAGTTCCCCCCGGTCCTCCTCTGGAAACACCATATATTTT. Amino acid sequence: CASSSPRSSSGNTIYF.

The gene calls are TRBV12-3 or TRBV12-4 and TRBJ1-3; a weak D match, TRBD1 (5 bases). Deletions cut 6 bases from V and 0 bases from J, with 15 bases between. The CDR3 contains 16 residues. The CDR3 sequence: CASSPRQILSGNTIYF. CDR3 bases: TGTGCCAGCAGCCCAAGACAGATCCTCTCTGGAAACACCATATATTTT.

This clonotype was counted many times. The chain carries TRBV5-1 and TRBJ1-4; D not certain. V shed 5 bases and J shed 3 bases, with 11 bases lying between them. This CDR3 region has 14 residues. Germline assignment: CDR1 SGHRS and CDR2 YFSETQ. The CDR3 bases are TGCGCCAGCAGTCTGAGCAGGCCTAATGAAAAACTGTTTTTT. Residues: CASSLSRPNEKLFF.

This clonotype was counted between two and nine times. V and J are TRBV29-1 and TRBJ2-5, with 7 positions matching TRBD2. The CDR3 extends over 15 amino acids. Germline V gives CDR1 SQVTM, CDR2 ANQGSEA. J lost 3 bases, V lost 0 bases, and 7 bases had no gene match. The CDR3 loop reads CSVEDQGGREETQYF. CDR3 DNA sequence: TGCAGCGTTGAAGATCAGGGAGGGAGGGAAGAGACCCAGTACTTC.

The chain joins TRBV11-2 to TRBJ2-3, with D possibly TRBD1 on 5 matching bases. The CDR3 is made up of 15 amino acids. V was clipped by 3 bases and J by 3 bases, with 13 bases between them. The germline gives CDR1 SGHAT, CDR2 FQNNGV. The CDR3 region is CASSFGGAQTDTQYF. In nucleotides, the CDR3 is TGTGCCAGCAGCTTTGGTGGGGCGCAGACAGATACGCAGTATTTT.

This clonotype showed up many times. CDR3 loop: CASSPPQETQYF. In nucleotides, the CDR3 is TGTGCCAGCAGCCCCCCCCAAGAGACCCAGTACTTC. The chain employs TRBV18 and TRBJ2-5; D unclear. CDR1 is KGHSH and CDR2 is LQKENI in the germline V gene. V lost 8 bases and J 1 base, leaving 8 bases between the germline ends. The CDR3 extends over 12 amino acids.

This clonotype was seen a handful of times. The CDR3 DNA is TGTGCCAGCAGCTTAGCGGCAGGGTTCTACGAGCAGTACTTC. Translating it yields CASSLAAGFYEQYF. The rearrangement joins TRBV7-6 to TRBJ2-7; D is possibly TRBD1 (5 bases). From germline, CDR1 is SGHVS and CDR2 FNYEAQ. With 0 bases removed from V and 3 bases from J, the gap between germline ends came to 9 bases. This CDR3 has 14 amino acids.

This clonotype has a handful of counts. This chain joins TRBV20-1 and TRBJ2-5; D ambiguous. Germline CDR1 DFQATT, CDR2 SNEGSKA (reference sequence). Trimming left V 4 bases short and J 6 bases short, with 6 bases between. The CDR3 consists of 10 residues. The CDR3 is CSATKKTQYF. In nucleotides, the CDR3 is TGCAGTGCTACGAAGAAGACCCAGTACTTC.

The chain joins TRBV11-3 to TRBJ2-5; D is undetermined. This CDR3 is 15 amino acids long. The ends were cut back, 4 bases at V and 1 base at J, with 13 bases in the middle. In germline, CDR1 is SGHNT, CDR2 YENEEA. CDR3 sequence reads: CASSSWDPFQETQYF. The CDR3 nucleotides read TGTGCCAGCAGCTCCTGGGATCCCTTCCAAGAGACCCAGTACTTC.

This clonotype appeared a few times. The chain combines TRBV19 with TRBJ2-1, with a possible D match to TRBD2 (5 bases). The CDR3 length is 14 residues. The germline gives CDR1 LNHDA, CDR2 SQIVND (reference sequence). Trimming took 3 bases from V and 0 from J, leaving 6 bases between them. In nucleotides, the CDR3 is TGTGCCAGTAGTATGGGAGCCTCCTACAATGAGCAGTTCTTC. The encoded protein is CASSMGASYNEQFF.

The table lists this clonotype with a few counts. The V and J genes are TRBV3-1 and TRBJ1-6; no clear D gene. This CDR3 region has 14 residues. V was trimmed by 5 bases and J by 6 bases, leaving 11 bases between them. The germline V gene has CDR1 LGHDT and CDR2 YNNKEL (reference sequence). The CDR3 loop is CASSRTEVNSPLHF. The CDR3 DNA sequence: TGTGCCAGCAGCAGGACCGAAGTTAATTCACCCCTCCACTTT.

This chain joins TRBV20-1 and TRBJ2-4; D not resolved. The germline V and J ends were trimmed by 3 bases and 5 bases, with 14 bases remaining between them. The CDR3 runs to 14 residues. The germline V gene has CDR1 DFQATT and CDR2 SNEGSKA (reference sequence). The CDR3 spells CSARDPGLQNIQYF. The DNA for the CDR3 is TGCAGTGCTAGGGACCCGGGCCTCCAAAACATTCAGTACTTC.

The rearrangement links TRBV3-1 to TRBJ1-1, with D perhaps TRBD1 (5 bases). The CDR3 is 18 residues long. Trimming took off 5 bases at V and 3 bases at J, with 25 bases between the two ends. Germline V gene data show CDR1 as LGHDT and CDR2 as YNNKEL (reference sequence). DNA of the CDR3: TGTGCCAGCAGCTTAAGTCCCGTCAAGGGCAGGGCGGACACTGAAGCTTTCTTT. Amino acid sequence: CASSLSPVKGRADTEAFF.

The chain links TRBV19 to TRBJ1-1; D call uncertain. V was trimmed by 3 bases and J by 4 bases, leaving 9 bases between them. Per the germline V gene, CDR1 is LNHDA and CDR2 is SQIVND (reference sequence). This CDR3 has 13 amino acids. CDR3 DNA sequence: TGTGCCAGTAGTATCCGGGGTGTCACTGAAGCTTTCTTT. This codes for CASSIRGVTEAFF.

Only a few counts were recorded for this clonotype. The chain couples TRBV12-3 or TRBV12-4 to TRBJ1-1; no firm D call. The V gene lost 5 bases and the J gene lost 0 bases, with 7 bases spanning the gap. This CDR3 region has 13 residues. The CDR3 DNA sequence: TGTGCCAGCAGTATCCTGTTGAACACTGAAGCTTTCTTT. It is translated as CASSILLNTEAFF.

The genes are TRBV27 and TRBJ1-1; D remains ambiguous. V gave up 8 bases and J gave up 0 bases, with 19 bases separating them. This CDR3 comprises 16 residues. CDR1 MNHEY and CDR2 SMNVEV come from the germline V gene (reference sequence). CDR3 bases: TGTGCCAGCCGACATATAGGCAATCGGTTGAACACTGAAGCTTTCTTT. Translating gives CASRHIGNRLNTEAFF.

This clonotype showed up many times. V usage is TRBV5-1 and J usage is TRBJ1-1, with 7 bases that match TRBD1. The junction had 5 bases not matched to a gene; V was cut back by 4 bases and J by 2 bases. Germline-derived CDR1 and CDR2 are SGHRS and YFSETQ. CDR3 size: 14 residues. The CDR3 DNA is TGCGCCAGCAGCGAGACAGGGTCAAACACTGAAGCTTTCTTT. Protein: CASSETGSNTEAFF.

The J gene is TRBJ2-7, the V gene TRBV20-1; no reliable D call. V shed 5 bases and J shed 2 bases, with 16 bases lying between them. This CDR3 comprises 14 residues. Per the germline V gene, CDR1 is DFQATT and CDR2 is SNEGSKA (reference sequence). The CDR3 sequence: CSARGQVGTYEQYF. The CDR3 nucleotides are TGCAGTGCTCGTGGGCAGGTCGGCACCTACGAGCAGTACTTC.